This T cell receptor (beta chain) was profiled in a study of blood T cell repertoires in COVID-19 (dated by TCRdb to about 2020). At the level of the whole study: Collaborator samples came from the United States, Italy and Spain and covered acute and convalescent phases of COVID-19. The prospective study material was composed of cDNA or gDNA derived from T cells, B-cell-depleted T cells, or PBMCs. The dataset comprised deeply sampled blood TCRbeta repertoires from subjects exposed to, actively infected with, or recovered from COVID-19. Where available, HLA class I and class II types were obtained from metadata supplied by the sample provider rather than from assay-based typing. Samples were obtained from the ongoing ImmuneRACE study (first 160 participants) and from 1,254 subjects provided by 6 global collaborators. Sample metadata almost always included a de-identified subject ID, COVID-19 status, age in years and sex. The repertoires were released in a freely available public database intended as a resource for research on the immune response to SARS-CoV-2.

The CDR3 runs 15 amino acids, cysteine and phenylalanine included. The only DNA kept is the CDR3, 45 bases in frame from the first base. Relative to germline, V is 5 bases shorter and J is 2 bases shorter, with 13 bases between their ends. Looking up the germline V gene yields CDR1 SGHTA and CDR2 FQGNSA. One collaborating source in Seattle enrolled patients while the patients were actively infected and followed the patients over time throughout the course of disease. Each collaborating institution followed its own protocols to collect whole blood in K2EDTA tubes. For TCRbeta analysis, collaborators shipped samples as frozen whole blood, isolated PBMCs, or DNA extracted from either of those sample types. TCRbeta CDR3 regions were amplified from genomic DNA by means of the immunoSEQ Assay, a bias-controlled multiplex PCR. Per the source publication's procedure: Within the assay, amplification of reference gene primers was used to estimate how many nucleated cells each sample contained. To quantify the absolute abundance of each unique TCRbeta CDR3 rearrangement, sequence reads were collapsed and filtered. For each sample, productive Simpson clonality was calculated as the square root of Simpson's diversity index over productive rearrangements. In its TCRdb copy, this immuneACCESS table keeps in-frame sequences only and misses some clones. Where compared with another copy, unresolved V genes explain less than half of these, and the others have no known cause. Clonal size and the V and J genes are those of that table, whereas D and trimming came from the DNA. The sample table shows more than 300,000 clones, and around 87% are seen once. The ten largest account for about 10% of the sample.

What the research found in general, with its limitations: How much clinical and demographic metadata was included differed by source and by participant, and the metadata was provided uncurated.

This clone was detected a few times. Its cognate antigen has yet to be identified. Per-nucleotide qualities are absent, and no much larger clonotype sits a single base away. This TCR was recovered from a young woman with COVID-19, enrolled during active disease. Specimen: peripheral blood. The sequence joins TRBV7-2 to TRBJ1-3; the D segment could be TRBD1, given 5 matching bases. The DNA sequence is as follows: TGTGCCAGCAGCCCAGGGCTGAATCCTGGAAACACCATATATTTT. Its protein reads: CASSPGLNPGNTIYF. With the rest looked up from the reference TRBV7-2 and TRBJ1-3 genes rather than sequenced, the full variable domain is GAGVSQSPSNKVTEKGKDVELRCDPISGHTALYWYRQSLGQGLEFLIYFQGNSAPDKSGLPSDRFSAERTGGSVSTLTIQRTQQEDSAVYLCASSPGLNPGNTIYFGEGSWLTVV.